This record looks at one TCR beta chain sequence and its context. As yet, its antigen is unknown. These data belong to a study of yellow fever vaccine responses in identical twins. Study-level results: A vaccine T cell response that seemed partly convergent and partly personalized was reported in twins.

The CDR3 totals 13 residues. Germline V lookup: CDR1 SQVTM, CDR2 ANQGSEA. Trimming removed 6 bases from V and 2 bases from J, with 12 bases in between. TCRdb passed the RT-PCR reads through MiXCR, listing each CDR3 protein once. Among about 4,700 distinct CDR3 sequences, just under 90% were seen once, and the ten largest hold roughly 2%. Sequencing used T cells from blood (PBMCs), unsorted or a sorted subset (not recorded which), obtained before or after yellow fever vaccination (not recorded which). The gene calls are TRBV29-1 and TRBJ2-3, with D perhaps TRBD2 (6 bases). The clonotype originates from a woman aged 18-29 years who received the yellow fever vaccine. The CDR3 coding sequence is TGCAGCGTCGGGGGACGGCTCACAGATACGCAGTATTTT. It is translated as CSVGGRLTDTQYF.